The 9 T cell receptor beta chains below come from one sample, sequenced in a study of T cell clonality in common variable immunodeficiency. Profiling relied on immunoSEQ multiplex PCR, and the TCRdb table lists in-frame clones only, not all of them. The data show tens of thousands of clones, with none appearing a single time. The sequencing sample was made of peripheral blood mononuclear cells. The source is a person aged 18 to 75 in good health.

In its sample, this clone was seen a few times. The read ends 3 residues shy of where the CDR3 ends; the end is completed using the germline J gene. The gene calls are TRBV7-9 and TRBJ1-4; a weak D match, TRBD1 (5 bases). Germline CDR1 reads SEHNR; CDR2 reads FQNEAQ (reference sequence). Between the trimmed V and J ends, which lost 5 bases and 5 bases, there was a span of 9 bases. The CDR3 totals 13 residues. CDR3 protein: CASSEGPNEKLFF. The DNA read from the CDR3 is TGTGCCAGCAGCGAGGGGCCGAATGAAAAA.

Many counts were recorded for this clone. The read ends 3 residues before the CDR3 terminus; that terminus is restored from the germline J gene. The chain is built from TRBV20-1 and TRBJ2-1; 11 nucleotides agree with TRBD2. Per the germline V gene, CDR1 is DFQATT and CDR2 is SNEGSKA (reference sequence). This CDR3 region has 15 residues. Trimming removed 5 bases from V and 8 bases from J; junction bases left unmatched: 11. The covered CDR3 bases are TGCAGTGCTCACATTATTAGCGGGAGGGCGGATGAG. It codes for CSAHIISGRADE. The whole CDR3 sequence reads CSAHIISGRADEQFF.

As concerns this clone: Read sequence stops 3 residues before the CDR3 end, and the germline J gene provides the missing end. The rearrangement joins TRBV6-1 to TRBJ2-3, with no clear D. In germline, CDR1 is MNHNS, CDR2 SASEGT. CDR3 length: 16 amino acids. This chain's CDR3 is CASSEYASVSNQPQYF. The CDR3 DNA, read in part, is TGTGCCAGCAGTGAATACGCGAGTGTTAGCAATCAGCCG.

This clone has at least ten counts. From the germline J gene comes the end of the CDR3, since the read stops 3 residues before it. This chain uses TRBV11-2 with TRBJ1-1; the D is unclear. The V end lost 5 bases, the J end lost 6 bases, and 10 bases lay between the germline ends. CDR3 length: 12 amino acids. Germline V gene data show CDR1 as SGHAT and CDR2 as FQNNGV. The part of the CDR3 DNA that was read is TGTGCCAGCAGCAACACCGCTTCTGAA. Amino acids: CASSNTASE. The whole CDR3 protein is CASSNTASEAFF. The full variable domain, completed using reference TRBV11-2 and TRBJ1-1, is EAGVAQSPRYKIIEKRQSVAFWCNPISGHATLYWYQQILGQGPKLLIQFQNNGVVDDSQLPKDRFSAERLKGVDSTLKIQPAKLEDSAVYLCASSNTASEAFFGQGTRLTVV.

This clone was seen ten or more times. The read finishes 3 residues shy of the CDR3 end, and the germline J gene is used to complete it. V and J are TRBV7-9 and TRBJ2-3; 7 bases agree with TRBD2. Germline trimming cut 3 bases from V and 6 bases from J; bases unmatched to any gene: 9. CDR1 is SEHNR, CDR2 FQNEAQ, per germline (reference sequence). CDR3 length: 15 amino acids. Here the CDR3 reads CASSFASGGGDTQYF. The sequenced CDR3 bases are TGTGCCAGCAGCTTCGCTAGCGGCGGAGGGGATACG.

In its sample, this clone was seen many times. Sequencing ends 3 residues short of the CDR3 end; the germline J gene provides the rest. The V call is TRBV29-1, the J call TRBJ1-1; D is undetermined. The V and J ends lost 8 bases and 0 bases respectively, with 13 bases between them. Germline values: CDR1 SQVTM, CDR2 ANQGSEA. The CDR3 covers 13 residues. This chain's CDR3 is CSHRGPMNTEAFF. The CDR3 DNA, read in part, is TGCAGCCACCGAGGTCCCATGAACACTGAA. Full variable domain (outside the CDR3, taken from reference TRBV29-1 and TRBJ1-1): SAVISQKPSRDICQRGTSLTIQCQVDSQVTMMFWYRQQPGQSLTLIATANQGSEATYESGFVIDKFPISRPNLTFSTLTVSNMSPEDSSIYLCSHRGPMNTEAFFGQGTRLTVV.

This clone was counted at least ten times. The read ends 3 residues before the CDR3 terminus; that terminus is restored from the germline J gene. The V call is TRBV2, the J call TRBJ2-3; TRBD2 is a possible D gene (6 bases). The germline V and J ends were trimmed by 7 bases and 1 base, with 9 bases remaining between them. Germline V gene data show CDR1 as SNHLY and CDR2 as FYNNEI. CDR3 length: 13 amino acids. The CDR3 is CASNIAGTDTQYF. The sequenced CDR3 bases are TGTGCCAGCAATATAGCGGGCACAGATACG.

Ten or more counts support this clone. The CDR3 end falls 3 residues outside the read, so it is completed with the germline J gene. This chain joins TRBV2 and TRBJ2-1, with a possible D match to TRBD2 (6 bases). This CDR3 contains 13 residues. Trimming pared 8 bases from V and 5 bases from J, leaving 13 bases between. Germline V gene lookup returns CDR1 SNHLY and CDR2 FYNNEI. The CDR3 DNA, read in part, is TGTGCCAGCGTCGTTTGGGGGGACAATGAG. This sequence encodes CASVVWGDNE. The whole CDR3 protein is CASVVWGDNEQFF.

This clone has at least ten counts. The DNA ends 3 residues before the CDR3 does, and the rest of the CDR3 is filled in from the germline J gene. The genes are TRBV5-6 and TRBJ2-1, with 10 bases that match TRBD2. The germline V gene encodes CDR1 SGHDT and CDR2 YYEEEE. V shed 4 bases and J 2 bases; nucleotides not matched to a gene: 3. The CDR3 runs 15 residues. The sequenced part of the CDR3 DNA is TGTGCCAGCAGCATAAGCGGGGGGGCCTACAATGAG. It codes for CASSISGGAYNE. The full CDR3 protein is CASSISGGAYNEQFF.